This passage covers 19 T cell receptor beta chains from one sample sequenced in a study of CD4 T cells in relation to SARS-CoV-2 and coronaviruses. The unexposed donors gave CD4+ T cells in about 2010-2018, prior to COVID-19. CD4+ T cells were isolated from the cells after 10 days of culture. These receptors lack a known antigen. Produced via immunoSEQ multiplex PCR; TCRdb's table is partial and in-frame only. There are 25,000 to 35,000 clones in the sample; about 75% occur only once, and 15% to 20% lies in the top ten. Sequenced material: CD4+ T cells from PBMCs, cultured in vitro. All receptors derive from a human donor in good health.

The rearrangement uses TRBV5-6 and TRBJ1-2; TRBD1 matches at 7 bases. The CDR3 is 14 residues long. V was pared by 4 bases and J by 6 bases, with 9 bases of the junction left unmatched. Germline V lookup: CDR1 SGHDT, CDR2 YYEEEE. This chain's CDR3 is CASSALQGPDGYTF. CDR3 DNA: TGTGCCAGCAGCGCCTTACAGGGGCCCGATGGCTACACCTTC.

This clone came up a few times. The rearrangement links TRBV7-9 to TRBJ2-7, with 9 bases lining up with TRBD1. Trimming cost V 4 bases and J 3 bases; bases outside gene matches: 7. Germline V gives CDR1 SEHNR, CDR2 FQNEAQ (reference sequence). The CDR3 runs 15 residues. CDR3 amino acids: CASSSGTGLFYEQYF. Written as DNA, the CDR3 is TGTGCCAGCAGCTCCGGGACAGGGCTGTTCTACGAGCAGTACTTC.

The V call is TRBV18, the J call TRBJ1-5; D call uncertain. The CDR3 covers 12 residues. Germline V lookup: CDR1 KGHSH, CDR2 LQKENI. Trimming pared 6 bases from V and 4 bases from J, leaving 7 bases between. CDR3 residues: CASSLDNQPQHF. Here the CDR3 DNA reads TGTGCCAGCTCCCTCGATAATCAGCCCCAGCATTTT.

This clone occurred a few times. The chain employs TRBV9 and TRBJ1-6; D remains ambiguous. V gave up 0 bases and J gave up 13 bases, with 11 bases separating them. The CDR3 length is 13 residues. CDR1 SGDLS and CDR2 YYNGEE come from the germline V gene. This CDR3 is CASSVGTLSPLHF. For the CDR3, the DNA is TGTGCCAGCAGCGTAGGCACTCTAAGTCCCCTCCACTTT. The entire variable domain, with the rest obtained from reference TRBV9 and TRBJ1-6, is as follows: DSGVTQTPKHLITATGQRVTLRCSPRSGDLSVYWYQQSLDQGLQFLIQYYNGEERAKGNILERFSAQQFPDLHSELNLSSLELGDSALYFCASSVGTLSPLHFGNGTRLTVT.

This chain uses TRBV4-3 with TRBJ2-2, with 11 bases fitting TRBD2. Germline V gives CDR1 LGHNA, CDR2 YSLEER. The V segment lost 4 bases and the J segment 6 bases; nucleotides outside the gene matches: 13. The CDR3 length is 18 residues. CDR3 bases: TGCGCCAGCAGCCGCGCCTGGCCGGGACTAGCGGTCTCCGGGGAGCTGTTTTTT. Amino acid sequence: CASSRAWPGLAVSGELFF.

The V call is TRBV5-1, the J call TRBJ2-2, with 9 bases aligning to TRBD2. Germline V gene sequence: CDR1 SGHRS, CDR2 YFSETQ. The CDR3 extends over 15 amino acids. The junction had 5 bases not matched to a gene; V was cut back by 6 bases and J by 2 bases. CDR3: CASTQRGANTGELFF. DNA for the CDR3: TGCGCCAGCACCCAGCGGGGGGCTAACACCGGGGAGCTGTTTTTT.

This chain links TRBV6-2 or TRBV6-3 with TRBJ1-1, with D uncertain. CDR3 size: 12 residues. Germline assignment: CDR1 MNHEY and CDR2 SVGEGT. V shed 2 bases and J shed 8 bases, with 9 bases lying between them. CDR3 in DNA: TGTGCCAGCAGTTACCAACGGACCGAAGCTTTCTTT. Protein: CASSYQRTEAFF.

The chain couples TRBV6-5 to TRBJ2-7; TRBD1 is a possible D gene (5 bases). The length of the CDR3 is 13 residues. CDR1 and CDR2 from the germline V gene are MNHEY and SVGAGI. Trimming cost V 7 bases and J 3 bases, with 13 bases left between them. The CDR3 DNA reads as TGTGCCAGCAAAGTACACGGACACTACGAGCAGTACTTC. Translation gives CASKVHGHYEQYF.

The V gene is TRBV27, the J gene TRBJ2-1; 9 bases agree with TRBD2. This CDR3 region has 16 residues. The V gene's germline CDR1 is MNHEY and CDR2 SMNVEV (reference sequence). With V trimmed by 4 bases and J by 4 bases, 8 bases remained unmatched. The CDR3 region is CASSSISGRGYNEQFF. For the CDR3, the DNA is TGTGCCAGCAGTTCTATTAGCGGGAGAGGTTACAATGAGCAGTTCTTC.

This chain links TRBV12-3 or TRBV12-4 with TRBJ2-5; TRBD2 might be the D (5 bases). Trimming took off 6 bases at V and 0 bases at J, with 8 bases between the two ends. The CDR3 is 13 residues long. This chain's CDR3 is CASSPGYQETQYF. DNA of the CDR3: TGTGCCAGCAGCCCGGGATACCAAGAGACCCAGTACTTC.

The chain combines TRBV5-1 with TRBJ2-5; the D gene is possibly TRBD1 (5 bases). This CDR3 spans 14 amino acids. V lost 0 bases and J lost 2, with 8 bases in between. The germline gives CDR1 SGHRS, CDR2 YFSETQ. CDR3: CASSLGQHQETQYF. The CDR3, as DNA: TGCGCCAGCAGCTTGGGACAGCATCAAGAGACCCAGTACTTC.

J is TRBJ1-4 and V is TRBV1; the table's D call, TRBD1, was not checked against the DNA. TRBV1 is shown as a pseudogene. The CDR3 spans 16 residues. DNA of the CDR3: TGCACCAGCAGCCAGACATCCGGACAGGGCTACGAAAAACTGTTTTTT. It is translated as CTSSQTSGQGYEKLFF.

This chain joins TRBV13 and TRBJ2-1, with a weak D call TRBD2 (5 bases). CDR1 and CDR2 from the germline V gene are PRHDT and FYEKMQ (reference sequence). Trimming took 3 bases from V and 9 from J, leaving 18 bases between them. The CDR3 is 15 residues long. The CDR3 spells CASSFRGLWEFEQFF. CDR3 nucleotides: TGTGCCAGCAGCTTTCGGGGTCTGTGGGAATTTGAGCAGTTCTTC.

The chain uses TRBV6-5 and TRBJ2-1, with D tentatively TRBD2 (7 bases). The ends were cut back, 1 base at V and 12 bases at J, with 10 bases in the middle. Per the germline V gene, CDR1 is MNHEY and CDR2 is SVGAGI. The CDR3 spans 12 residues. The CDR3 DNA sequence: TGTGCCAGCAGTTACTTGGGGGGGGCGCAGTTCTTC. It codes for CASSYLGGAQFF.

The chain has TRBV7-3 and TRBJ2-7; 8 bases match TRBD2. CDR1 is SGHTA and CDR2 is FQGTGA in the germline V gene. J gave up 6 bases and V 6 bases, and 13 bases lay outside the gene matches. This CDR3 contains 15 residues. CDR3 in DNA: TGTGCCAGCAGTCCCATGCCGGGACTAGTTTCCGAGCAGTACTTC. It encodes CASSPMPGLVSEQYF. The variable domain in full, with the rest retrieved from reference TRBV7-3 and TRBJ2-7, is GAGVSQTPSNKVTEKGKYVELRCDPISGHTALYWYRQSLGQGPEFLIYFQGTGAADDSGLPNDRFFAVRPEGSVSTLKIQRTERGDSAVYLCASSPMPGLVSEQYFGPGTRLTVT.

The CDR3 region is CASSQNRDFAGVAKNIQYF. CDR3 nucleotide sequence: TGTGCCAGCAGCCAAAACCGGGACTTTGCGGGGGTAGCCAAAAACATTCAGTACTTC. This sequence joins TRBV4-2 and TRBJ2-4; 7 bases line up with TRBD2. V dropped 2 bases and J dropped 0; count of bases not matched to a gene: 13. There are 19 residues in the CDR3. Per the germline V gene, CDR1 is LGHNA and CDR2 is YNFKEQ.

The gene calls are TRBV7-2 and TRBJ2-7; D is possibly TRBD2 (6 bases). The CDR3 has 15 residues. Germline values: CDR1 SGHTA, CDR2 FQGNSA. Trimming left V 0 bases short and J 7 bases short, with 16 bases between. The CDR3 sequence: CASSLALAGGEEQYF. In DNA, the CDR3 is TGTGCCAGCAGCTTAGCGCTCGCGGGCGGGGAAGAGCAGTACTTC.

The rearrangement uses TRBV6-6 and TRBJ2-1; D might be TRBD2 (6 bases). CDR1 and CDR2 (germline): MNHNY, SVGAGI (reference sequence). The CDR3 covers 13 residues. V was cut by 8 bases and J by 8 bases, with 16 bases left in between. CDR3 nucleotide sequence: TGTGCCAGCGGGACTCCTGTCGTAGATGAGCAGTTCTTC. As protein: CASGTPVVDEQFF.

V usage is TRBV6-2 or TRBV6-3 and J usage is TRBJ1-2; D gene ambiguous. This CDR3 is 11 amino acids long. Germline CDR1 and CDR2: MNHEY and SVGEGT. V lost 4 bases, J lost 5 bases, and 5 bases lay in between. CDR3 coding DNA: TGTGCCAGCAGTTCCCCATATGGCTACACCTTC. It yields the protein CASSSPYGYTF.